The present T cell receptor beta chain was sequenced within a study of blood T cell repertoires in COVID-19. Study information: COVID-19 samples from acute and convalescent phases originated in the United States, Italy and Spain. The analysed material was cDNA or gDNA that came from T cells, B-cell-depleted T cells, or PBMCs.

Only in-frame clones appear in the TCRdb table, and some are missing; sequencing was by immunoSEQ multiplex PCR. This table holds 150,000 to 200,000 clones, approximately 85% found once. The V and J ends lost 2 bases and 7 bases respectively, with 12 bases between them. The CDR3 has 13 amino acids. From germline, CDR1 is SEHNR and CDR2 FQNEAQ (reference sequence). The source is a man aged 55 to 70 with acute or convalescent COVID-19. Sequencing was done on a sample of peripheral blood. V is TRBV7-9 and J is TRBJ2-7; D is undetermined. The CDR3 bases are TGTGCCAGCAGCTTAAACACTCTCAGGGAGCAGTACTTC. Translated: CASSLNTLREQYF. The variable domain in full, completed from reference TRBV7-9 and TRBJ2-7, reads DTGVSQNPRHKITKRGQNVTFRCDPISEHNRLYWYRQTLGQGPEFLTYFQNEAQLEKSRLLSDRFSAERPKGSFSTLEIQRTEQGDSAMYLCASSLNTLREQYFGPGTRLTVT.